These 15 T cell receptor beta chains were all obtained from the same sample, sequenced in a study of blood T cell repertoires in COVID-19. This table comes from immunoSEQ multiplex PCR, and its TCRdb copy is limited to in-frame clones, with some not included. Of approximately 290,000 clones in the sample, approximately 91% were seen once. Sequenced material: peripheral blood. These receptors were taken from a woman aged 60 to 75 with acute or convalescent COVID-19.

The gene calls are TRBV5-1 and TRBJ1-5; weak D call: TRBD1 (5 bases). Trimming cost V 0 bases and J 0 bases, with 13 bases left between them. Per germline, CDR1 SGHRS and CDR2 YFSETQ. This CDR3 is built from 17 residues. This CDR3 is CASSLDGGGGSNQPQHF. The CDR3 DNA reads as TGCGCCAGCAGCTTGGATGGGGGAGGAGGTAGCAATCAGCCCCAGCATTTT. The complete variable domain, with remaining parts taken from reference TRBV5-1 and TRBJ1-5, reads KAGVTQTPRYLIKTRGQQVTLSCSPISGHRSVSWYQQTPGQGLQFLFEYFSETQRNKGNFPGRFSGRQFSNSRSEMNVSTLELGDSALYLCASSLDGGGGSNQPQHFGDGTRLSIL.

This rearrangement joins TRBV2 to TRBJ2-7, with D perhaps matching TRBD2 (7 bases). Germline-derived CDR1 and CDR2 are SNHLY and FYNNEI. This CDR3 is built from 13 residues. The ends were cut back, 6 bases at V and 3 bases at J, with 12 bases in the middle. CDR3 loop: CASRGGAHYEQYF. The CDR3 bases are TGTGCCAGCAGGGGGGGGGCGCACTACGAGCAGTACTTC. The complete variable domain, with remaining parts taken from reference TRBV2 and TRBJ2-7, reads EPEVTQTPSHQVTQMGQEVILRCVPISNHLYFYWYRQILGQKVEFLVSFYNNEISEKSEIFDDQFSVERPDGSNFTLKIRSTKLEDSAMYFCASRGGAHYEQYFGPGTRLTVT.

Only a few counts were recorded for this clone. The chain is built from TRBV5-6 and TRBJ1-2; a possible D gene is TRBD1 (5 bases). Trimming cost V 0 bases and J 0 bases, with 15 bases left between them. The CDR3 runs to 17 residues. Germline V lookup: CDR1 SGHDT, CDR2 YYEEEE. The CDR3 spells CASSLANRPLTNYGYTF. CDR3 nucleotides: TGTGCCAGCAGCTTGGCCAACAGGCCGCTTACTAACTATGGCTACACCTTC.

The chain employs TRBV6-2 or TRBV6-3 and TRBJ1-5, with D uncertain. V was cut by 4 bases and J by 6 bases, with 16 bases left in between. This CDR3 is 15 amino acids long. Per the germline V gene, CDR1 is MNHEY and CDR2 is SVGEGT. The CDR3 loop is CASSLSPAEGQPQHF. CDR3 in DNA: TGTGCCAGCAGTTTGAGCCCGGCGGAGGGTCAGCCCCAGCATTTT.

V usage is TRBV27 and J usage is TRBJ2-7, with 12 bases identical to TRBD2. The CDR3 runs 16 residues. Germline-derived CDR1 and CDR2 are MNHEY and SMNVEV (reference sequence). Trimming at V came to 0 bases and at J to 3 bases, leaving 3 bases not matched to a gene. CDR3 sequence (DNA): TGTGCCAGCAGTTTATCCGGACTAGCGGGATACTACGAGCAGTACTTC. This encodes CASSLSGLAGYYEQYF.

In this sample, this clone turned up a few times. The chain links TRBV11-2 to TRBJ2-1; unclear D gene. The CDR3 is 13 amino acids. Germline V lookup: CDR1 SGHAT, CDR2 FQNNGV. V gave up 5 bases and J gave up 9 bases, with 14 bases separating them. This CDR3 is CASSPRRGVEQFF. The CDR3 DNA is TGTGCCAGCAGCCCTAGGAGAGGCGTTGAGCAGTTCTTC.

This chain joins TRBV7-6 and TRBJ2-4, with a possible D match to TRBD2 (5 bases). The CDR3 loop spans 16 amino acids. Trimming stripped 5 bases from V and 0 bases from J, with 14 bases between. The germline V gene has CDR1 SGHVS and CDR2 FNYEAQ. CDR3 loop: CASSPRTREAKNIQYF. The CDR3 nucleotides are TGTGCCAGCAGCCCGCGCACTAGGGAAGCCAAAAACATTCAGTACTTC.

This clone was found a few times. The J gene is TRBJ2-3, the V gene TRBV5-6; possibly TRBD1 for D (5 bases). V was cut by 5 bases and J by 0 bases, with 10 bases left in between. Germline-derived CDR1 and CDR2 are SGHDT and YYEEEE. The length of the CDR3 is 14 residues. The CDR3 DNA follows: TGTGCCAGCAGAACAGGCCCGAGCACAGATACGCAGTATTTT. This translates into CASRTGPSTDTQYF.

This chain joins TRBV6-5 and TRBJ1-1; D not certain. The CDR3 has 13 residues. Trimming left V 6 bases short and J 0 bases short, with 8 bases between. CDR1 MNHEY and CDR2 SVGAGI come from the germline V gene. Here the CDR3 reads CASSRHLNTEAFF. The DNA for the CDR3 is TGTGCCAGCAGCAGACACCTGAACACTGAAGCTTTCTTT.

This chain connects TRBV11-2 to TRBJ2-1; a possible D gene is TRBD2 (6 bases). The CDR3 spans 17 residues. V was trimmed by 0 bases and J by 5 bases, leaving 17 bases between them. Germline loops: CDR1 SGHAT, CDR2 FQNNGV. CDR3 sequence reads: CASSLENRLGLHNEQFF. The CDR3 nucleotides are TGTGCCAGCAGCTTAGAAAACAGGCTCGGACTACACAATGAGCAGTTCTTC.

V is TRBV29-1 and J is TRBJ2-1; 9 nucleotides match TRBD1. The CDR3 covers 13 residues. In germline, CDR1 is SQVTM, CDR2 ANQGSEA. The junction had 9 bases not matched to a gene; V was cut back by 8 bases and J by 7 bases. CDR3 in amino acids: CSFRDRDVNEQFF. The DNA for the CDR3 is TGCAGCTTCCGGGACAGGGACGTTAATGAGCAGTTCTTC.

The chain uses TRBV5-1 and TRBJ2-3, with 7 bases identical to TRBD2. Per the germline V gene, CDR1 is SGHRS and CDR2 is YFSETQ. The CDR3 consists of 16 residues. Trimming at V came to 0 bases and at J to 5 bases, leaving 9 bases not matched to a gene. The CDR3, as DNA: TGCGCCAGCAGCTTGGATGTCGGGGGGATCGGAGATACGCAGTATTTT. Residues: CASSLDVGGIGDTQYF.

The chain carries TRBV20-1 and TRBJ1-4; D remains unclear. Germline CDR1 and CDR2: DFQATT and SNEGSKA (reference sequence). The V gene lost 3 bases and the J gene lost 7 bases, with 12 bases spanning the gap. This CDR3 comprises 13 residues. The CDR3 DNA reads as TGCAGTGCTAGTTTCTTTCGGGGTGAAAAACTGTTTTTT. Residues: CSASFFRGEKLFF.

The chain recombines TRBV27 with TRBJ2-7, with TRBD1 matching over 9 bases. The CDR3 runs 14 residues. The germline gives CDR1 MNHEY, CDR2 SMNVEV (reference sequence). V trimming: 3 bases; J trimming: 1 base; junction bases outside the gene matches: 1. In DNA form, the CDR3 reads TGTGCCAGCAGTTTCGGACAGGGGTCCTACGAGCAGTACTTC. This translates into CASSFGQGSYEQYF.

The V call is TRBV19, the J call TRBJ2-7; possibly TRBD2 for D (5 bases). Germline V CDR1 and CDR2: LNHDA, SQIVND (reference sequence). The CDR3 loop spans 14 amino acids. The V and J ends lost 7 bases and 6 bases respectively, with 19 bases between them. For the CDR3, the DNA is TGTGCCAGTACCTTTCTGACGGGAAGAAGCGAGCAGTACTTC. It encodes CASTFLTGRSEQYF.